This entry features one T cell receptor beta chain sequence. Its target is not known. With V trimmed by 5 bases and J by 3 bases, 4 bases remained unmatched. CDR1 is SQVTM and CDR2 is ANQGSEA in the germline V gene. The CDR3 is made up of 13 amino acids. These data come from a study of T cell clonotyping in hematopoietic cell transplantation. Whole-study findings and limits: Pathologically expanded recipient clonotypes increased progressively from day 30 to day 180 as diversity fell.

Sample time point: recipient sample about 28 days before transplant, after cytoreduction. Samples: about 28 days before transplant, then days 30, 100 and 180 after. Generated by immunoSEQ multiplex PCR, the TCRdb table keeps only in-frame clones and is missing some. The sample shows 25,000 or so clones, about 70% of them seen only once. The TCR originated in a man in his forties or fifties with myelodysplastic syndrome. Some clones in this sample may be carry-over from other donors' samples. Sequenced here: peripheral blood mononuclear cells, sampled before stem cell transplant. The V and J genes are TRBV29-1 and TRBJ1-5, with TRBD1 matching over 7 bases. The CDR3 coding sequence is TGCAGCGTTACGACAGGGTTCAATCAGCCCCAGCATTTT. Translating gives CSVTTGFNQPQHF.